The sequence of this T cell receptor (beta chain) was determined in a study of graft-versus-host responses after intestinal transplantation. Germline values: CDR1 GTSNPN, CDR2 SVGIG (reference sequence). V lost 0 bases, J lost 5 bases, and 9 bases lay in between. The CDR3 has 13 amino acids. Repertoires were generated with immunoSEQ multiplex PCR, while TCRdb's copy carries only in-frame clones and drops some. This repertoire shows tens of thousands of clones, roughly 92% found once; its top ten account for about 6.7%. This clone was observed a handful of times. Bone marrow aspirates were taken post-transplant, from the posterior iliac crest or another site.

The sequence came from a human patient who received an intestinal transplant, so some T cells may come from the graft donor. The V call is TRBV30, the J call TRBJ2-3; D gene ambiguous. The sample here was bone marrow, taken around 730 days after intestinal transplantation. The CDR3 sequence: CAWSVSVIDTQYF. In nucleotides, the CDR3 is TGTGCCTGGAGTGTATCGGTTATAGATACGCAGTATTTT. Together with reference TRBV30 and TRBJ2-3, the CDR3 gives the full variable domain: SQTIHQWPATLVQPVGSPLSLECTVEGTSNPNLYWYRQAAGRGLQLLFYSVGIGQISSEVPQNLSASRPQDRQFILSSKKLLLSDSGFYLCAWSVSVIDTQYFGPGTRLTVL.